This TCR beta chain was sequenced during a study of T cell repertoires in cytomegalovirus infection. Overall study results and limits: Ex vivo, HLA-C-restricted CMV-specific TCR beta clonotypes prevailed over the rest of the response.

A few counts support this clonotype. As yet, its antigen is unknown. Germline lookup yields CDR1 SGHTA and CDR2 FQGNSA. This CDR3 is built from 13 residues. V was trimmed by 11 bases and J by 6 bases, leaving 14 bases between them. TCRdb re-called the reads through MiXCR, storing one row per CDR3 protein. The repertoire holds 400,000 or so distinct CDR3 sequences, with about a third as singletons. The chain carries TRBV7-2 and TRBJ1-6, with TRBD1 as a possible D gene (5 bases). Sequences were obtained from PBMCs. This sequence was found in a human donor in good health (CMV status not recorded). Some clones in this sample may be carry-over from other donors' samples. The CDR3 nucleotides read TGTGCCGGGGGGAGGGGATTTAATTCACCCCTCCACTTT. Its translation is CAGGRGFNSPLHF.